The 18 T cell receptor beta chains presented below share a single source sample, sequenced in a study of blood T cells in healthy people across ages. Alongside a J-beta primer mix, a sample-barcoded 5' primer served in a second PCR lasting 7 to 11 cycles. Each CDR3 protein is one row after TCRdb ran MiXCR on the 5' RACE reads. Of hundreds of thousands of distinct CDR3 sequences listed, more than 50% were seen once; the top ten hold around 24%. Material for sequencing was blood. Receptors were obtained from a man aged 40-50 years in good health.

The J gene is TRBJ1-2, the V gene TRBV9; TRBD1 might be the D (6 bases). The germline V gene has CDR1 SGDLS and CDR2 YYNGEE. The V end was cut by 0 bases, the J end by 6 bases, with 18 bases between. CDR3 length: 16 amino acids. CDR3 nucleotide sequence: TGTGCCAGCAGCGTAGGAAGGGGGGTAGCGAAGGATGGCTACACCTTC. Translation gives CASSVGRGVAKDGYTF.

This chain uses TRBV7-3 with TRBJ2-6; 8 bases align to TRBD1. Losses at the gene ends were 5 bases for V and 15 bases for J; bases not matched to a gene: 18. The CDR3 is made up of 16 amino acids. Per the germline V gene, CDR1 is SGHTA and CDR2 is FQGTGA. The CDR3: CASSETGERLWNDLTF. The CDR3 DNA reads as TGTGCCAGCAGCGAGACAGGGGAAAGGCTCTGGAATGACCTGACTTTC.

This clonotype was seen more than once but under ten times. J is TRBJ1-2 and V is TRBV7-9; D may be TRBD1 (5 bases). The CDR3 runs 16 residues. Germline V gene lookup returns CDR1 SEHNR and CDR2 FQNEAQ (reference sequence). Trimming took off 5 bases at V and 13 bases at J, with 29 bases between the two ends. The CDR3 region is CASSPVMSREGSRSTF. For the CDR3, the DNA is TGTGCCAGCAGCCCGGTTATGAGCAGGGAGGGCTCTCGGTCCACCTTC.

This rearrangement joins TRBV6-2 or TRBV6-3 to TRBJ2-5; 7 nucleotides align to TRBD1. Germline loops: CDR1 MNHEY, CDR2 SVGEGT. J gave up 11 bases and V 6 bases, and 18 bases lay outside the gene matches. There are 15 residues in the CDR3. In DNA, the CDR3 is TGTGCCAGCAGACCTACAGGGGCCTTTAAGATGGGGCAGTACTTC. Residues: CASRPTGAFKMGQYF.

The CDR3, as DNA: TGTGCCAGCAGCGGAAGCGGAGCGATGAATGAGCAGTTCTTC. Translation gives CASSGSGAMNEQFF. This chain links TRBV9 with TRBJ2-1, with D perhaps matching TRBD2 (5 bases). V was pared by 3 bases and J by 7 bases, with 14 bases between. The length of the CDR3 is 14 residues. Per germline, CDR1 SGDLS and CDR2 YYNGEE.

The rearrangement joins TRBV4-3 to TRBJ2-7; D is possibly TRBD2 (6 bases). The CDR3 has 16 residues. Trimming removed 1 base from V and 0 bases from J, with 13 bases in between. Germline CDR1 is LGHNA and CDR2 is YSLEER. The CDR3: CASSQVSSGGSYEQYF. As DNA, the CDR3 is TGCGCCAGCAGCCAAGTAAGCTCCGGGGGCTCCTACGAGCAGTACTTC.

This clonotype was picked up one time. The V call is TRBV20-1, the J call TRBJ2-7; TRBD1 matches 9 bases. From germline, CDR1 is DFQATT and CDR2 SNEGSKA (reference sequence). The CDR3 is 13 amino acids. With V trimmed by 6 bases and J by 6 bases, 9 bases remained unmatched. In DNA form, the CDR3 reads TGCAGTGCCACGGGACAGGGAATCGGCGAGCAGTACTTC. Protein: CSATGQGIGEQYF.

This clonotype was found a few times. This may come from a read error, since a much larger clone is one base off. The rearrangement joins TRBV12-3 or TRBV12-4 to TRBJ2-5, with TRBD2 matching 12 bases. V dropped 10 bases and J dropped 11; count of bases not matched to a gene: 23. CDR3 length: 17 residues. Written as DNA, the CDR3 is TGTGCCACCGTAACCACTAGCGGGGGGCCAAATTGGAATGAGCAGTACTTC. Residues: CATVTTSGGPNWNEQYF.

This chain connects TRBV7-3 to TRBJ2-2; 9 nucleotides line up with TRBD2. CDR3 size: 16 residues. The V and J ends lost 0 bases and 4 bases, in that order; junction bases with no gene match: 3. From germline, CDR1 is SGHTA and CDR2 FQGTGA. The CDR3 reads CASSLTGTSSTGELFF. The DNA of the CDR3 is TGTGCCAGCAGCTTAACCGGGACTAGCAGCACCGGGGAGCTGTTTTTT. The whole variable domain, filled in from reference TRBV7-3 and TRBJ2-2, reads GAGVSQTPSNKVTEKGKYVELRCDPISGHTALYWYRQSLGQGPEFLIYFQGTGAADDSGLPNDRFFAVRPEGSVSTLKIQRTERGDSAVYLCASSLTGTSSTGELFFGEGSRLTVL.

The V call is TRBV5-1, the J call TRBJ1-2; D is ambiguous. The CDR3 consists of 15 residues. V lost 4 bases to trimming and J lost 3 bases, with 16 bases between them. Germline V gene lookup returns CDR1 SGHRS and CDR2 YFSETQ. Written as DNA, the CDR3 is TGCGCCAGCAGCCCGACTAGGTCGGTTGACTATGGCTACACCTTC. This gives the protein CASSPTRSVDYGYTF.

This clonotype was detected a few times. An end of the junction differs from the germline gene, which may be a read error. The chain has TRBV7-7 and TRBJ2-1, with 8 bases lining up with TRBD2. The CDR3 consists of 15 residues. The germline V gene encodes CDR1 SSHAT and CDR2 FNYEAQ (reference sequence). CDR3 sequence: CASSARGGRGGEQFF. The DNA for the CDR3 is TGTGCTAGCAGCGCCCGTGGGGGTCGGGGGGGTGAGCAGTTCTTC.

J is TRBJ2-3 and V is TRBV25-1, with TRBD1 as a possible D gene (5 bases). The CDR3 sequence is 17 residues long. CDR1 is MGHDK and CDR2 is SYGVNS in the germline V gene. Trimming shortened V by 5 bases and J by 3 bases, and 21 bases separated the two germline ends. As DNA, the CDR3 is TGTGCCAGCAGTCACTTTTCAGGGTCCCCCGTGACAGATACGCAGTATTTT. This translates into CASSHFSGSPVTDTQYF.

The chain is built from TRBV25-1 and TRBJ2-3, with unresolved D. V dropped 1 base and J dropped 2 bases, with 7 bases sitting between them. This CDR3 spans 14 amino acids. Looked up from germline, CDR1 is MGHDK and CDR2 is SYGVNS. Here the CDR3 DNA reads TGTGCCAGCAGTGAATCGAGCCCCACAGATACGCAGTATTTT. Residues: CASSESSPTDTQYF.

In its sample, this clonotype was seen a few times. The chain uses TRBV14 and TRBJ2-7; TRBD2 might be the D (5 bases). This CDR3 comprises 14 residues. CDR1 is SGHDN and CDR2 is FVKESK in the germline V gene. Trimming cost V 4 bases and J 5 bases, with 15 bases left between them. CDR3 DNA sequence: TGTGCCAGCAGCCGAACGGGATGGATGGACGAGCAGTACTTC. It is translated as CASSRTGWMDEQYF.

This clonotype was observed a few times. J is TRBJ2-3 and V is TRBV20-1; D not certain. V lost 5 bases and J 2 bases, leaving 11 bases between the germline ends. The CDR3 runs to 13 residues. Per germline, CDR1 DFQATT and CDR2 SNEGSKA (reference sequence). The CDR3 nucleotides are TGCAGTGCTCTAATGTCCGTCACAGATACGCAGTATTTT. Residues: CSALMSVTDTQYF.

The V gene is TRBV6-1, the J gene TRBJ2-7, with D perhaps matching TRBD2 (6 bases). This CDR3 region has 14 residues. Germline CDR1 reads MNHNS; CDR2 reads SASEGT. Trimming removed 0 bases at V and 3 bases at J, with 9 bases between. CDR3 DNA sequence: TGTGCCAGCAGTGAAGCGTCGGGGGACTACGAGCAGTACTTC. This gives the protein CASSEASGDYEQYF.

CDR3 DNA: TGTGCCACCAGCGGAACCGGGAGACCGGGTGAGACCCAGTACTTC. This translates into CATSGTGRPGETQYF. The chain is built from TRBV15 and TRBJ2-5; D is possibly TRBD2 (6 bases). Germline V gives CDR1 LNHNV, CDR2 YYDKDF (reference sequence). Trimming took off 5 bases at V and 5 bases at J, with 18 bases between the two ends. This CDR3 has 15 amino acids.

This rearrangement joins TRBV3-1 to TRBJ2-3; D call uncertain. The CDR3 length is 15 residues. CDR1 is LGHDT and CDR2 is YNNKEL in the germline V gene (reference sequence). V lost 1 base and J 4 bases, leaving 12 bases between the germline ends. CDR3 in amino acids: CASSQVPATADTQYF. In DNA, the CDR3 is TGTGCCAGCAGCCAAGTTCCTGCGACGGCAGATACGCAGTATTTT.